Here is one TCR beta chain with its context. As yet, its antigen is unknown. Its ends do not fully match the called genes, so a read error is possible. Other DNA variants within this sample encode the same CDR3. These data come from a study of circulating and synovial CD4+ cells in juvenile arthritis. Libraries were prepared by immunoSEQ multiplex PCR; TCRdb keeps only in-frame clonotypes and omits some of them. This sample yields a few thousand clones, of which under 90% are seen a single time; around 3.4% belongs to the top ten. Study-level results: The pathogenic-like versus bulk T cell difference escaped Vbeta family analysis. Compared with bulk blood, circulating pathogenic-like lymphocytes shared substantially more CDR3 sequences with synovial T cells. T cell genome counts differed by at least an order of magnitude between CPL and CD4 samples.

Circulating pathogenic-like lymphocytes came from less than 10 mL of blood per patient. This receptor was obtained from a human donor with juvenile idiopathic arthritis. Sequencing was performed on HLA-DR+ CD4+ T cells from blood. Subset reported: circulating pathogenic-like lymphocytes, sorted as HLA-DR+CD14-CD3+CD4+CD25low/- blood T cells.

This CDR3 reads CASSPMSGEDNSPLHF. CDR3 coding DNA: TGTGCCAGCAGCCCAATGTCAGGGGAAGATAATTCCCCCCTCCACTTT. The chain is built from TRBV7-9 and TRBJ1-6; weak D call: TRBD1 (6 bases). CDR3 length: 16 amino acids. Germline V gives CDR1 SEHNR, CDR2 FQNEAQ (reference sequence).